This TCR beta chain derives from a study of blood T cells in healthy people across ages. With 4 bases removed from V and 2 bases from J, the gap between germline ends came to 9 bases. CDR1 is SGHTA and CDR2 is FQGNSA in the germline V gene. The CDR3 has 14 amino acids. Each sample yielded at least 6 micrograms of PBMC total RNA. Study results and limitations: There were more naive CD4+ cells and higher diversity in long-lived donors than in aged donors. Unsorted PBMC material precluded a definitive naive versus antigen-experienced comparison.

Combining a sample-barcoded 5' primer with a J-beta primer mix, a second PCR ran for about 7 to 11 cycles. The authors tagged each cDNA molecule using a template-switch adaptor with 12 random nucleotides. Using its own MiXCR run on the 5' RACE reads, TCRdb lists one record per CDR3 protein. The table records roughly 800,000 distinct CDR3 sequences, about 34% of them present only once. The sample holds a few counts of this clonotype. The antigen is not known. This receptor was identified in a man aged 18 to 30 in good health. The chain recombines TRBV7-2 with TRBJ1-5, with D hard to call. Specimen: blood. The chain's CDR3 is CASSYFGGNQPQHF. CDR3 coding DNA: TGTGCCAGCAGCTATTTTGGCGGCAATCAGCCCCAGCATTTT. Full variable domain (rest looked up from reference TRBV7-2 and TRBJ1-5): GAGVSQSPSNKVTEKGKDVELRCDPISGHTALYWYRQSLGQGLEFLIYFQGNSAPDKSGLPSDRFSAERTGGSVSTLTIQRTQQEDSAVYLCASSYFGGNQPQHFGDGTRLSIL.